This TCR beta chain was profiled in a study of blood T cell repertoires in COVID-19. Overall study context: Acute and convalescent COVID-19 specimens originated in the United States, Italy and Spain.

In the original workflow: Quantification of nucleated cells was approximated via reference gene primer amplification. The data were produced by immunoSEQ multiplex PCR, yet TCRdb's version contains in-frame clones alone and is incomplete. That table furnishes V, J and clone size, whereas the DNA furnished D and trimming. The sample comprises about 260,000 clones, over 80% of which are singletons, and approximately 4% rests with the top ten. V lost 7 bases to trimming and J lost 3 bases; unmatched junction nucleotides: 7. This CDR3 comprises 15 residues. CDR1 is SGHRS, CDR2 YFSETQ, per germline. The study recruited people aged about 18 to 89 years across under 25 US areas. Participants had their cohort set by participant-reported clinical history.

This TCR derives from a woman in her twenties or thirties with acute COVID-19. The material sequenced was PBMCs or T cells enriched from blood (not recorded which). The chain links TRBV5-1 to TRBJ2-2; 9 bases are shared with TRBD2. CDR3 DNA: TGCGCCAGCGCCTCATCTAGCGGGGACACCGGGGAGCTGTTTTTT. As protein: CASASSSGDTGELFF.